The 30 T cell receptor beta chains below come from one sample, sequenced in a study of shared clonotypes between healthy human individuals. Repertoires were generated with immunoSEQ multiplex PCR, while TCRdb's copy carries only in-frame clones and drops some. Of about 680,000 clones in the sample, 92% were seen once. In the naive CD8 group, cells lacked CD45RO and were positively selected for CCR7, so terminally differentiated effector memory CD45RA+ cells were left out. Sequencing used naive CD8+ T cells sorted from blood. All receptors come from a young man in good health.

This chain uses TRBV11-3 with TRBJ2-7, with D perhaps TRBD1 (7 bases). Germline assignment: CDR1 SGHNT and CDR2 YENEEA. This CDR3 comprises 14 residues. V lost 5 bases, J lost 1 base, and 12 bases lay in between. The CDR3 nucleotides are TGTGCCAGCAGCCCCCAGGGGGGTTCCTACGAGCAGTACTTC. Protein product: CASSPQGGSYEQYF.

The chain links TRBV19 to TRBJ2-7; D may be TRBD2 (6 bases). Germline V gene lookup returns CDR1 LNHDA and CDR2 SQIVND (reference sequence). This CDR3 is 15 amino acids long. V was shortened by 6 bases and J by 7 bases, with 22 bases between the two germline ends. This CDR3 is CASRRSSDPKEEQYF. Here the CDR3 DNA reads TGTGCCAGTAGAAGATCTAGCGACCCAAAGGAGGAGCAGTACTTC.

This chain connects TRBV29-1 to TRBJ2-1; possibly TRBD1 for D (6 bases). CDR3 length: 14 amino acids. CDR1 SQVTM and CDR2 ANQGSEA come from the germline V gene. V lost 6 bases to trimming and J lost 2 bases, with 14 bases between them. The CDR3 here is CSVGAGVTYNEQFF. For the CDR3, the DNA is TGCAGCGTGGGTGCAGGGGTTACCTACAATGAGCAGTTCTTC.

As regards this clone: Within the sample, other DNA sequences also encode this same CDR3. The chain links TRBV28 to TRBJ2-7, with D possibly matching TRBD1 (6 bases). V dropped 6 bases and J dropped 2 bases, with 11 bases sitting between them. The V gene's germline CDR1 is MDHEN and CDR2 SYDVKM. The CDR3 has 13 residues. CDR3 residues: CASSLDRTYEQYF. The CDR3 bases are TGTGCCAGCAGCCTGGACAGAACCTACGAGCAGTACTTC.

The rearrangement uses TRBV29-1 and TRBJ2-2; D is ambiguous. The ends were cut back, 4 bases at V and 2 bases at J, with 8 bases in the middle. Germline CDR1 and CDR2: SQVTM and ANQGSEA. The CDR3 sequence is 13 residues long. The CDR3 nucleotides are TGCAGCGTTGCGCTACCCAACACCGGGGAGCTGTTTTTT. Protein: CSVALPNTGELFF.

V gene TRBV28 combines with J gene TRBJ1-4; D uncertain. The CDR3 loop spans 14 amino acids. V was shortened by 3 bases and J by 8 bases, with 13 bases between the two germline ends. Germline V gene data show CDR1 as MDHEN and CDR2 as SYDVKM. CDR3 amino acids: CASSLTGRKEKLFF. The CDR3 DNA follows: TGTGCCAGCAGTTTGACGGGGAGGAAAGAAAAACTGTTTTTT. Full variable domain (remainder filled in from reference TRBV28 and TRBJ1-4): DVKVTQSSRYLVKRTGEKVFLECVQDMDHENMFWYRQDPGLGLRLIYFSYDVKMKEKGDIPEGYSVSREKKERFSLILESASTNQTSMYLCASSLTGRKEKLFFGSGTQLSVL.

The chain couples TRBV7-8 to TRBJ1-4; the match to TRBD1 covers 10 bases. J gave up 4 bases and V 8 bases, and 10 bases lay outside the gene matches. Germline V gene data show CDR1 as SGHVS and CDR2 as FQNEAQ. This CDR3 is built from 16 residues. CDR3 residues: CASRNTGTGDNEKLFF. The DNA for the CDR3 is TGTGCCAGCCGCAATACCGGGACAGGGGATAATGAAAAACTGTTTTTT.

This chain connects TRBV27 to TRBJ2-5, with a tentative D call TRBD1 (6 bases). V lost 3 bases, J lost 5 bases, and 13 bases lay in between. The CDR3 has 14 residues. Germline V CDR1 and CDR2: MNHEY, SMNVEV (reference sequence). The CDR3 protein is CASSLWGPGETQYF. CDR3 nucleotide sequence: TGTGCCAGCAGTTTGTGGGGGCCTGGGGAGACCCAGTACTTC.

V and J are TRBV15 and TRBJ1-1; no definite D call. Trimming removed 0 bases from V and 7 bases from J, with 9 bases in between. Germline values: CDR1 LNHNV, CDR2 YYDKDF (reference sequence). The CDR3 runs to 13 residues. In nucleotides, the CDR3 is TGTGCCACCAGCAGAGATCTCTCCCATGAAGCTTTCTTT. Amino acid sequence: CATSRDLSHEAFF.

The CDR3 nucleotides are TGTGCCAGCAGCTTCCTACAGGGTGAAGGTAACTATGGCTACACCTTC. This encodes CASSFLQGEGNYGYTF. The chain carries TRBV7-9 and TRBJ1-2, with a possible D match to TRBD1 (6 bases). The length of the CDR3 is 16 residues. Deletions cut 3 bases from V and 1 base from J, with 15 bases between. CDR1 SEHNR and CDR2 FQNEAQ come from the germline V gene (reference sequence).

The CDR3 DNA reads as TGTGCCAGCAGTCATAGCGGGAGGGTCCACGAGCAGTACTTC. Protein: CASSHSGRVHEQYF. The chain links TRBV7-9 to TRBJ2-7, with TRBD2 identical over 11 bases. CDR3 size: 14 residues. V lost 6 bases, J lost 5 bases, and 6 bases stayed unmatched. Looked up from germline, CDR1 is SEHNR and CDR2 is FQNEAQ (reference sequence).

This chain joins TRBV15 and TRBJ1-1; maybe TRBD1 (5 bases). The CDR3 totals 15 residues. V was trimmed by 2 bases and J by 4 bases, leaving 14 bases between them. Germline CDR1 is LNHNV and CDR2 is YYDKDF (reference sequence). This CDR3 is CATSRFGGRSTEAFF. The CDR3 DNA follows: TGTGCCACCAGCAGATTTGGGGGGAGGAGCACTGAAGCTTTCTTT.

The chain joins TRBV29-1 to TRBJ2-1, with a possible D match to TRBD1 (6 bases). The germline gives CDR1 SQVTM, CDR2 ANQGSEA. The CDR3 covers 16 residues. Deletions cut 5 bases from V and 0 bases from J, with 17 bases between. CDR3 nucleotides: TGCAGCGTTCGGGACACCACCTCACCCTCCTACAATGAGCAGTTCTTC. Its protein product is CSVRDTTSPSYNEQFF.

The V and J genes are TRBV18 and TRBJ2-1; possible D gene TRBD2, 7 bases. This CDR3 contains 20 residues. Trimming removed 6 bases at V and 4 bases at J, with 31 bases between. Germline CDR1 is KGHSH and CDR2 is LQKENI. The CDR3 reads CASSLNPPGAGVSPYNEQFF. CDR3 sequence (DNA): TGTGCCAGCTCCCTAAACCCCCCAGGGGCGGGAGTGTCTCCGTACAATGAGCAGTTCTTC.

J is TRBJ2-3 and V is TRBV29-1; TRBD2 agrees at 10 bases. The CDR3 runs to 14 residues. The J segment lost 5 bases and the V segment lost 5 bases, leaving 7 bases of the junction unmatched. Per germline, CDR1 SQVTM and CDR2 ANQGSEA. The CDR3 bases are TGCAGCGTTATAGCGGGAGGTGGCGAAGATACGCAGTATTTT. Protein product: CSVIAGGGEDTQYF.

This chain links TRBV27 with TRBJ2-7; 8 bases match TRBD2. The trim removed 3 bases at V and 6 bases at J, leaving 4 bases unmatched. The germline V gene encodes CDR1 MNHEY and CDR2 SMNVEV (reference sequence). CDR3 size: 13 residues. CDR3: CASSFGAGGEQYF. The CDR3 region has the DNA TGTGCCAGCAGTTTTGGGGCGGGAGGCGAGCAGTACTTC.

The chain combines TRBV4-3 with TRBJ2-1; 7 nucleotides line up with TRBD2. CDR1 and CDR2 from the germline V gene are LGHNA and YSLEER. This CDR3 has 15 residues. Trimming at V came to 3 bases and at J to 7 bases, leaving 9 bases not matched to a gene. The CDR3 sequence: CASSQGLGTTNEQFF. The CDR3 bases are TGCGCCAGCAGCCAGGGGTTGGGGACTACAAATGAGCAGTTCTTC.

CDR3 loop: CASSLYGGSYEQYF. The CDR3 DNA sequence: TGTGCCAGCAGTTTATATGGGGGCTCCTACGAGCAGTACTTC. The V gene is TRBV27, the J gene TRBJ2-7; either TRBD1 or TRBD2 may supply D (5 bases each). Trimming cost V 1 base and J 0 bases, with 7 bases left between them. Germline V lookup: CDR1 MNHEY, CDR2 SMNVEV (reference sequence). CDR3 length equals 14 residues.

The chain is built from TRBV28 and TRBJ2-1; TRBD1 aligns across 7 bases. Germline V lookup: CDR1 MDHEN, CDR2 SYDVKM. V lost 7 bases and J lost 8; bases outside the gene matches: 11. CDR3 length: 14 residues. The CDR3 sequence is CASTPQGPRDEQFF. Here the CDR3 DNA reads TGTGCCAGCACCCCACAGGGGCCGAGGGATGAGCAGTTCTTC. The full variable domain, in which reference TRBV28 and TRBJ2-1 provide the parts outside the CDR3, is DVKVTQSSRYLVKRTGEKVFLECVQDMDHENMFWYRQDPGLGLRLIYFSYDVKMKEKGDIPEGYSVSREKKERFSLILESASTNQTSMYLCASTPQGPRDEQFFGPGTRLTVL.

The CDR3 loop reads CASSPENANYGYTF. CDR3 DNA sequence: TGCGCCAGCAGCCCCGAGAATGCTAACTATGGCTACACCTTC. This chain links TRBV5-1 with TRBJ1-2, with D unclear. Looked up from germline, CDR1 is SGHRS and CDR2 is YFSETQ. CDR3 size: 14 residues. V gave up 4 bases and J gave up 0 bases, with 10 bases separating them. Full variable domain (outside the CDR3, taken from reference TRBV5-1 and TRBJ1-2): KAGVTQTPRYLIKTRGQQVTLSCSPISGHRSVSWYQQTPGQGLQFLFEYFSETQRNKGNFPGRFSGRQFSNSRSEMNVSTLELGDSALYLCASSPENANYGYTFGSGTRLTVV.

To note about this clone: At one boundary the junction diverges from the germline segment, which might be a read error. This chain joins TRBV7-7 and TRBJ2-1, with TRBD1 matching 9 bases. The germline gives CDR1 SSHAT, CDR2 FNYEAQ (reference sequence). The CDR3 runs to 17 residues. CDR3 in amino acids: CASSLAYGTGWGSEQFF. In DNA form, the CDR3 reads TGTGCTAGCAGCTTAGCGTACGGGACAGGGTGGGGCAGTGAGCAGTTCTTC.

The rearrangement uses TRBV4-1 and TRBJ2-1, with no clear D. The CDR3 spans 13 residues. V shed 0 bases and J shed 4 bases, with 4 bases lying between them. Germline V gene data show CDR1 as MGHRA and CDR2 as YSYEKL. The CDR3 reads CASSQEDYNEQFF. Written as DNA, the CDR3 is TGCGCCAGCAGCCAAGAGGATTACAATGAGCAGTTCTTC.

The rearrangement joins TRBV5-6 to TRBJ2-1, with 8 nucleotides matching TRBD1. CDR1 and CDR2 (germline): SGHDT, YYEEEE. CDR3 size: 15 residues. Trimming took 0 bases from V and 8 from J; bases not matched to a gene: 7. For the CDR3, the DNA is TGTGCCAGCAGCTTGGTGCTGACAGGGGATGATGAGCAGTTCTTC. It codes for CASSLVLTGDDEQFF.

The CDR3 protein is CASSLKLGILAGDPEQFF. The CDR3 nucleotides are TGTGCCAGCAGTTTAAAGCTGGGTATACTAGCGGGAGATCCTGAGCAGTTCTTC. The chain recombines TRBV28 with TRBJ2-1, with TRBD2 matching over 11 bases. The CDR3 length is 18 residues. The junction had 15 bases not matched to a gene; V was cut back by 2 bases and J by 9 bases. Looked up from germline, CDR1 is MDHEN and CDR2 is SYDVKM. Combining the CDR3 with reference TRBV28 and TRBJ2-1 gives the whole variable domain DVKVTQSSRYLVKRTGEKVFLECVQDMDHENMFWYRQDPGLGLRLIYFSYDVKMKEKGDIPEGYSVSREKKERFSLILESASTNQTSMYLCASSLKLGILAGDPEQFFGPGTRLTVL.

This rearrangement joins TRBV27 to TRBJ2-7; 13 nucleotides line up with TRBD2. Germline V lookup: CDR1 MNHEY, CDR2 SMNVEV (reference sequence). V trimming: 5 bases; J trimming: 4 bases; junction bases outside the gene matches: 8. The CDR3 spans 16 residues. CDR3 sequence reads: CASSPWTSGSSYEQYF. For the CDR3, the DNA is TGTGCCAGCAGTCCATGGACTAGCGGGAGCAGTTACGAGCAGTACTTC.

The J gene is TRBJ2-7, the V gene TRBV5-1; D is tentatively TRBD1 or TRBD2 (6 bases each). Trimming left V 1 base short and J 0 bases short, with 20 bases between. The CDR3 sequence is 18 residues long. CDR1 is SGHRS and CDR2 is YFSETQ in the germline V gene. CDR3 in DNA: TGCGCCAGCAGCTTGTGGGGGCCCCGGGACTCCGGCTCCTACGAGCAGTACTTC. Translating it yields CASSLWGPRDSGSYEQYF. The full variable domain, with the rest looked up from reference TRBV5-1 and TRBJ2-7, is KAGVTQTPRYLIKTRGQQVTLSCSPISGHRSVSWYQQTPGQGLQFLFEYFSETQRNKGNFPGRFSGRQFSNSRSEMNVSTLELGDSALYLCASSLWGPRDSGSYEQYFGPGTRLTVT.

This clone was detected a few times. The chain employs TRBV29-1 and TRBJ2-2; TRBD1 or TRBD2 may be the D gene (5 bases each). Germline values: CDR1 SQVTM, CDR2 ANQGSEA. V lost 4 bases, J lost 7 bases, and 16 bases lay in between. This CDR3 is 14 amino acids long. For the CDR3, the DNA is TGCAGCGTTGTTAGTCAGGGAGTCATCGGGGAGCTGTTTTTT. This gives the protein CSVVSQGVIGELFF.

This chain connects TRBV10-1 to TRBJ2-3, with 10 nucleotides matching TRBD2. CDR3 size: 18 residues. V lost 3 bases, J lost 6 bases, and 15 bases stayed unmatched. The germline CDR1 and CDR2 sequences are WNHNN and SYGVQD (reference sequence). DNA for the CDR3: TGCGCCAGCAGTGAAAAGGTGCTAGCGGGAGTCTCGGAGGATACGCAGTATTTT. Its protein product is CASSEKVLAGVSEDTQYF.

The J gene is TRBJ2-3, the V gene TRBV28; 7 nucleotides line up with TRBD2. The CDR3 spans 14 residues. Germline lookup yields CDR1 MDHEN and CDR2 SYDVKM. V shed 5 bases and J 3 bases; nucleotides not matched to a gene: 5. The CDR3: CASSAGVETDTQYF. The DNA of the CDR3 is TGTGCCAGCAGTGCGGGAGTAGAGACAGATACGCAGTATTTT.

The genes are TRBV7-9 and TRBJ2-1; D gene uncertain. The germline V and J ends were trimmed by 5 bases and 0 bases, with 11 bases remaining between them. The CDR3 is 15 amino acids. The germline gives CDR1 SEHNR, CDR2 FQNEAQ (reference sequence). CDR3 nucleotide sequence: TGTGCCAGCAGCCACCGATCGTCCTCCTACAATGAGCAGTTCTTC. It translates to CASSHRSSSYNEQFF. The full variable domain, its missing parts supplied by reference TRBV7-9 and TRBJ2-1, is DTGVSQNPRHKITKRGQNVTFRCDPISEHNRLYWYRQTLGQGPEFLTYFQNEAQLEKSRLLSDRFSAERPKGSFSTLEIQRTEQGDSAMYLCASSHRSSSYNEQFFGPGTRLTVL.